The clone carrying this T cell receptor (beta chain) was seen more than once but under ten times. This record comes from a study of patients and donors after allogeneic stem cell transplantation. TCRdb redid the calling of the RT-PCR reads with MiXCR, one entry per CDR3 protein. This sample yields over 200,000 distinct CDR3 sequences, of which around two fifths are seen a single time; roughly 10% belongs to the top ten. Germline lookup yields CDR1 MGHRA and CDR2 YSYEKL. The CDR3 has 15 amino acids. V lost 4 bases and J 4 bases, leaving 11 bases between the germline ends. The clonotype originates from a human donor who was either an allogeneic HSCT recipient or a stem cell or donor lymphocyte infusion donor (not recorded which). It is not recorded whose cells these are; they may come from a transplant donor. This chain links TRBV4-1 with TRBJ1-6; D might be TRBD1 (6 bases). Source material: blood, either unsorted or a sorted T cell fraction (not recorded which). CDR3 coding DNA: TGCGCCAGCAGCCCGGGGCAGGGGTATAATTCACCCCTCCACTTT. Protein: CASSPGQGYNSPLHF.